Below are 28 T cell receptor beta chains sequenced from a single sample in a study of CD8+ T cells in alopecia areata. Sample treatment: oral pan-JAK inhibitor, 5-10 mg twice daily. TCR sequencing used cDNA made by reverse transcription of extracted RNA. Clones were read by immunoSEQ multiplex PCR, and TCRdb kept only the in-frame ones, dropping some. The sample records about 200,000 clones, around three fifths being singletons. Sample: CD4+ T cells sorted from blood, taken around week 50, from a patient treated with tofacitinib. The receptors here all came from a human donor with alopecia areata.

The genes are TRBV2 and TRBJ2-1, with D perhaps TRBD1 or TRBD2 (5 bases each). The CDR3 extends over 12 amino acids. Germline V gives CDR1 SNHLY, CDR2 FYNNEI. Trimming pared 5 bases from V and 15 bases from J, leaving 17 bases between. The CDR3 DNA sequence: TGTGCCAGCAGTACCGGGCCTCCTGGGGGGTTCTTC. This codes for CASSTGPPGGFF.

As for this clone: Additional DNA sequences in this sample encode the identical CDR3. This chain uses TRBV9 with TRBJ2-7; D is possibly TRBD2 (6 bases). Trimming stripped 0 bases from V and 2 bases from J, with 9 bases between. This CDR3 comprises 14 residues. CDR1 SGDLS and CDR2 YYNGEE come from the germline V gene. CDR3: CASSVDGGPYEQYF. The CDR3 DNA follows: TGTGCCAGCAGCGTAGATGGAGGGCCCTACGAGCAGTACTTC. The full variable domain, its missing parts supplied by reference TRBV9 and TRBJ2-7, is DSGVTQTPKHLITATGQRVTLRCSPRSGDLSVYWYQQSLDQGLQFLIQYYNGEERAKGNILERFSAQQFPDLHSELNLSSLELGDSALYFCASSVDGGPYEQYFGPGTRLTVT.

This clone was observed a handful of times. Within the sample, other DNA sequences also encode this same CDR3. The chain has TRBV29-1 and TRBJ2-3; D is uncertain. The CDR3 is 16 amino acids. The V gene's germline CDR1 is SQVTM and CDR2 ANQGSEA. V lost 0 bases and J lost 0, with 13 bases in between. In DNA form, the CDR3 reads TGCAGCGTTGAAGATAGGCTTAGACTTAGCACAGATACGCAGTATTTT. It codes for CSVEDRLRLSTDTQYF.

The chain uses TRBV29-1 and TRBJ1-1; tentative D call: TRBD1 (6 bases). V lost 6 bases and J 1 base, leaving 18 bases between the germline ends. Germline V CDR1 and CDR2: SQVTM, ANQGSEA. CDR3 length equals 15 residues. CDR3 in amino acids: CSVRVTGSPNTEAFF. Here the CDR3 DNA reads TGCAGCGTGAGGGTGACAGGATCCCCGAACACTGAAGCTTTCTTT.

This clone has a single count. The chain couples TRBV30 to TRBJ1-5, with no clear D. Germline CDR1 is GTSNPN and CDR2 is SVGIG (reference sequence). V shed 7 bases and J shed 7 bases, with 17 bases lying between them. The CDR3 extends over 13 amino acids. Here the CDR3 DNA reads TGTGCCTTCCTTGTCAATCCCCAGCAGCCCCAGCATTTT. This gives the protein CAFLVNPQQPQHF.

The chain carries TRBV6-1 and TRBJ2-3, with 9 bases identical to TRBD1. CDR3 size: 18 residues. Per the germline V gene, CDR1 is MNHNS and CDR2 is SASEGT. V was clipped by 3 bases and J by 2 bases; unmatched bases: 12. CDR3 coding DNA: TGTGCCAGCAGTGAGAAGGGTATCGGGACAGGGTACACAGATACGCAGTATTTT. This encodes CASSEKGIGTGYTDTQYF.

Details on this clone: The sample has other DNA sequences that encode this CDR3 too. V is TRBV5-1 and J is TRBJ2-3, with D perhaps being TRBD1 or TRBD2 (5 bases each). Trimming pared 4 bases from V and 1 base from J, leaving 7 bases between. The CDR3 loop spans 13 amino acids. Germline CDR1 and CDR2: SGHRS and YFSETQ. The DNA for the CDR3 is TGCGCCAGCAGCCTGGGGGGCACAGATACGCAGTATTTT. It specifies CASSLGGTDTQYF.

The CDR3 sequence is CASSSVGRELSGANVLTF. In nucleotides, the CDR3 is TGTGCCAGCAGCTCCGTAGGCCGGGAGCTCTCCGGGGCCAACGTCCTGACTTTC. The chain links TRBV7-8 to TRBJ2-6; D possibly corresponds to TRBD2 (6 bases). The CDR3 totals 18 residues. Germline V lookup: CDR1 SGHVS, CDR2 FQNEAQ. V lost 4 bases and J 4 bases, leaving 20 bases between the germline ends. Full variable domain (outside the CDR3, taken from reference TRBV7-8 and TRBJ2-6): GAGVSQSPRYKVAKRGQDVALRCDPISGHVSLFWYQQALGQGPEFLTYFQNEAQLDKSGLPSDRFFAERPEGSVSTLKIQRTQQEDSAVYLCASSSVGRELSGANVLTFGAGSRLTVL.

This rearrangement joins TRBV5-4 to TRBJ2-3; no firm D call. Germline assignment: CDR1 SGHNT and CDR2 YYREEE (reference sequence). V was shortened by 4 bases and J by 6 bases, with 18 bases between the two germline ends. CDR3 length: 15 residues. This CDR3 reads CASSPDLTTSDTQYF. DNA for the CDR3: TGTGCCAGCAGCCCGGACCTGACCACGTCCGATACGCAGTATTTT.

This chain links TRBV30 with TRBJ1-5; D perhaps matches TRBD1 (5 bases). The CDR3 spans 14 residues. The V end was cut by 0 bases, the J end by 1 base, with 7 bases between. CDR1 GTSNPN and CDR2 SVGIG come from the germline V gene (reference sequence). The CDR3: CAWSVQASNQPQHF. The CDR3 coding sequence is TGTGCCTGGAGTGTACAGGCGAGCAATCAGCCCCAGCATTTT.

The chain recombines TRBV25-1 with TRBJ1-2; 11 nucleotides agree with TRBD1. The V segment lost 1 base and the J segment 7 bases; nucleotides outside the gene matches: 5. From germline, CDR1 is MGHDK and CDR2 SYGVNS. The CDR3 spans 15 residues. In DNA form, the CDR3 reads TGTGCCAGCAGTGAATCAGGGACAGGGGGAGGTGGCTACACCTTC. This gives the protein CASSESGTGGGGYTF.

The chain links TRBV19 to TRBJ1-2; 8 bases map to TRBD1. The CDR3 totals 13 residues. In germline, CDR1 is LNHDA, CDR2 SQIVND (reference sequence). V shed 6 bases, J shed 6 bases, and the junction held 6 bases outside the gene matches. The CDR3 here is CASRRTGSDGYTF. In DNA, the CDR3 is TGTGCCAGTAGGAGGACAGGGTCGGATGGCTACACCTTC.

Turning to this clone: In the same sample, other DNA sequences code for this CDR3. This rearrangement joins TRBV7-2 to TRBJ1-5; D is unclear. Trimming took 3 bases from V and 5 from J, leaving 8 bases between them. The CDR3 runs to 13 residues. Germline CDR1 is SGHTA and CDR2 is FQGNSA. This CDR3 is CASSLGGDQPQHF. In nucleotides, the CDR3 is TGTGCCAGCAGCTTGGGCGGAGATCAGCCCCAGCATTTT.

The rearrangement joins TRBV25-1 to TRBJ1-2; tentatively, D is TRBD1 (5 bases). The length of the CDR3 is 11 residues. V gave up 4 bases and J gave up 8 bases, with 8 bases separating them. From germline, CDR1 is MGHDK and CDR2 SYGVNS. CDR3 region: CASSGDAGYTF. In DNA form, the CDR3 reads TGTGCCAGCAGTGGGGACGCCGGCTACACCTTC.

The chain employs TRBV7-2 and TRBJ2-2, with TRBD1 matching 7 bases. V lost 3 bases, J lost 7 bases, and 5 bases stayed unmatched. There are 14 residues in the CDR3. CDR1 and CDR2 from the germline V gene are SGHTA and FQGNSA. CDR3 region: CASSFQGVNGELFF. CDR3 in DNA: TGTGCCAGCAGCTTTCAGGGGGTTAACGGGGAGCTGTTTTTT.

On this clone itself: A read error may account for a junction end that differs from germline. The chain links TRBV4-1 to TRBJ2-3; either TRBD1 or TRBD2 may fit D (5 bases each). The CDR3 loop spans 16 amino acids. Looked up from germline, CDR1 is MGHRA and CDR2 is YSYEKL. DNA for the CDR3: TGTGCCAGCAGCCTTGGGGGAAACCCCATCACAGATACGCAGTATTTT. This encodes CASSLGGNPITDTQYF.

The V gene is TRBV29-1, the J gene TRBJ1-2, with D possibly matching TRBD1 (6 bases). The CDR3 has 12 residues. Trimming cost V 6 bases and J 4 bases, with 12 bases left between them. CDR1 is SQVTM and CDR2 is ANQGSEA in the germline V gene. The CDR3 here is CSVGGGSYGYTF. In DNA form, the CDR3 reads TGCAGCGTCGGAGGGGGGAGCTATGGCTACACCTTC.

This clone was picked up a small number of times. CDR3 amino acids: CASSSDQAGETQYF. In nucleotides, the CDR3 is TGTGCCAGCAGCTCCGACCAGGCGGGAGAGACCCAGTACTTC. The rearrangement joins TRBV7-9 to TRBJ2-5; perhaps TRBD2 as D (5 bases). The V end lost 4 bases, the J end lost 4 bases, and 13 bases lay between the germline ends. This CDR3 spans 14 amino acids. Germline CDR1 reads SEHNR; CDR2 reads FQNEAQ (reference sequence).

This clone was observed a few times. This chain connects TRBV11-2 to TRBJ2-3; D remains ambiguous. The V end lost 6 bases, the J end lost 2 bases, and 6 bases lay between the germline ends. The CDR3 is 12 amino acids. The germline V gene encodes CDR1 SGHAT and CDR2 FQNNGV. This CDR3 is CASSESTDTQYF. The DNA for the CDR3 is TGTGCCAGCAGTGAATCCACAGATACGCAGTATTTT.

The V gene is TRBV5-1, the J gene TRBJ2-1, with TRBD2 matching over 9 bases. Germline assignment: CDR1 SGHRS and CDR2 YFSETQ. J gave up 0 bases and V 4 bases, and 5 bases lay outside the gene matches. This CDR3 has 16 amino acids. The CDR3, as DNA: TGCGCCAGCAGCAGTCTAGCGGGGAGCTCCTACAATGAGCAGTTCTTC. Translation: CASSSLAGSSYNEQFF.

The chain carries TRBV7-2 and TRBJ1-1, with 9 nucleotides matching TRBD1. CDR1 and CDR2 from the germline V gene are SGHTA and FQGNSA. V dropped 2 bases and J dropped 10; count of bases not matched to a gene: 17. CDR3 length equals 17 residues. CDR3 sequence (DNA): TGTGCCAGCAGCTTACCGGGACAGGGCGTCTCGTCGGCTGGAGCTTTCTTT. Residues: CASSLPGQGVSSAGAFF.

The chain couples TRBV30 to TRBJ2-3; 8 bases line up with TRBD2. J lost 8 bases, V lost 4 bases, and 11 bases had no gene match. The CDR3 is 14 residues long. The V gene's germline CDR1 is GTSNPN and CDR2 SVGIG (reference sequence). The CDR3 DNA follows: TGTGCCTGGACCAACATGGGACTAGTGAGTACGCAGTATTTT. This gives the protein CAWTNMGLVSTQYF.

The V and J genes are TRBV6-1 and TRBJ1-2, with 8 bases that match TRBD1. This CDR3 is 13 amino acids long. J lost 3 bases, V lost 5 bases, and 2 bases had no gene match. Germline CDR1 and CDR2: MNHNS and SASEGT. This CDR3 is CASSSGGDYGYTF. CDR3 in DNA: TGTGCCAGCAGTTCAGGGGGCGACTATGGCTACACCTTC.

This rearrangement joins TRBV11-2 to TRBJ2-3, with D tentatively TRBD1 (6 bases). V lost 5 bases and J lost 0, with 15 bases in between. This CDR3 is built from 16 residues. Germline lookup yields CDR1 SGHAT and CDR2 FQNNGV. The CDR3 region is CASSPQGRTSTDTQYF. For the CDR3, the DNA is TGTGCCAGCAGCCCCCAGGGGCGGACAAGCACAGATACGCAGTATTTT.

V and J are TRBV19 and TRBJ1-2; the D is unclear. V was pared by 1 base and J by 6 bases, with 3 bases between. CDR1 is LNHDA and CDR2 is SQIVND in the germline V gene (reference sequence). The CDR3 is made up of 11 amino acids. CDR3 DNA: TGTGCCAGTAGTATAGGGGATGGCTACACCTTC. Residues: CASSIGDGYTF. Based on the CDR3 plus reference TRBV19 and TRBJ1-2, the full variable domain is DGGITQSPKYLFRKEGQNVTLSCEQNLNHDAMYWYRQDPGQGLRLIYYSQIVNDFQKGDIAEGYSVSREKKESFPLTVTSAQKNPTAFYLCASSIGDGYTFGSGTRLTVV.

The rearrangement joins TRBV29-1 to TRBJ2-1; 15 bases agree with TRBD2. The CDR3 runs 18 residues. CDR1 SQVTM and CDR2 ANQGSEA come from the germline V gene. V shed 4 bases and J 0 bases; nucleotides not matched to a gene: 7. This CDR3 is CSVGGLAGGPSSYNEQFF. CDR3 sequence (DNA): TGCAGCGTTGGGGGACTAGCGGGGGGCCCGAGCTCCTACAATGAGCAGTTCTTC.

Ten or more counts support this clone. The chain combines TRBV4-1 with TRBJ1-2; D is unresolved. This CDR3 contains 13 residues. From germline, CDR1 is MGHRA and CDR2 YSYEKL. Trimming took off 1 base at V and 11 bases at J, with 14 bases between the two ends. The CDR3 protein is CASSQVSAGWYTF. CDR3 DNA sequence: TGCGCCAGCAGCCAAGTGTCTGCGGGGTGGTACACCTTC.

The rearrangement joins TRBV4-3 to TRBJ1-1, with D possibly matching TRBD1 (5 bases). Germline V gives CDR1 LGHNA, CDR2 YSLEER. Trimming stripped 0 bases from V and 0 bases from J, with 17 bases between. The length of the CDR3 is 18 residues. The CDR3 sequence: CASSQDLRDGRMNTEAFF. The CDR3 DNA sequence: TGCGCCAGCAGCCAAGATCTCAGGGACGGAAGGATGAACACTGAAGCTTTCTTT.